The present T cell receptor (beta chain) was sequenced within a study of T-cell reconstitution after alpha-beta-depleted transplantation in children (TCRdb year 2016). Turning to the overall study: T-cell immune reconstitution after TCRalphabeta/CD19-depleted allogeneic hematopoietic cell transplantation in children was quantitatively tracked in the study by means of TCR repertoire profiling. General study outcomes and caveats: The frequencies of hyperexpanded clones fell over the following months, and after one year, T-cell counts and TCRbeta diversity were mostly attributed to newly produced T cells. The apparently early recovery of alphabetaT-cell counts about two months after transplant reportedly depended on only several hundred rapidly expanded clones that came from non-depleted graft cells. In some patients, the high TCRbeta diversity seen at day 60 was put down to recipient T cells and intrathymic progenitors that had survived conditioning.

This clonotype was detected many times. This clone's antigen is unknown. No base-level quality is on record; no much larger clone is a single base apart. The treatment or condition label, read with the paper, signifies: allogeneic hematopoietic cell transplantation with graft depleted of TCRalphabeta T cells and CD19 B cells. TCRalphabeta/CD19-depleted allogeneic hematopoietic cell grafts were given to the transplant recipients, all of whom were children. Library generation was performed with PCR. The sequencer listed for this sample is Illumina HiSeq 2500. TCR libraries were prepared with molecular barcoding, using unique molecular identifiers to normalize TCRbeta repertoire quantification. TCRdb applied fastp at Q25 and MiXCR to the public reads, then kept only in-frame beta chains. Each entry is one CDR3 protein sequence, shown with its most common DNA and genes. This sample gives roughly 310,000 distinct CDR3 sequences in total; around 20% of them show up just once. Approximately 11% of the sample is taken by the ten largest.

Between the V and J ends, shortened by 4 bases and 8 bases respectively, the junction contains 13 bases. CDR1 SQVTM and CDR2 ANQGSEA were looked up in the germline V gene. The CDR3 goes from the cysteine to the phenylalanine over 12 residues. Just CDR3 DNA is preserved here, 36 bases in frame from base 1. This clonotype originated in a male patient between 10 and 17 years old who had a stem cell transplant for acute lymphoblastic leukemia, so the T cells may come from the graft donor. Recombination connected TRBV29-1 to TRBJ2-3; confidence is insufficient to name the D gene. The starting material was PBMCs, mostly from graft donor cells, obtained 180 days after TCRalphabeta/CD19-depleted stem cell transplant. DNA sequence: TGCAGCGTTGTAACCCTTTTGGGTACGCAGTATTTT. It codes for CSVVTLLGTQYF.